The 29 T cell receptor beta chains given below trace back to one sample, sequenced in a study of T-cell reconstitution after alpha-beta-depleted transplantation in children. TCRbeta library preparation incorporated unique molecular identifiers. MiXCR, run by TCRdb on the PCR reads, gives a single entry per CDR3 protein. Of approximately 500,000 distinct CDR3 sequences listed, about 10% are singletons. The input for sequencing was PBMCs, taken before TCRalphabeta/CD19-depleted stem cell transplant. The receptors come from a child aged 2-15 years with inherited bone marrow failure, due to receive a stem cell transplant.

This clonotype was seen repeatedly, ten times or more. This chain's CDR3 is CASSPQLWSSNTGELFF. The CDR3 DNA sequence: TGTGCCAGCAGCCCACAGCTCTGGTCGAGTAACACCGGGGAGCTGTTTTTT. The chain combines TRBV7-2 with TRBJ2-2; no firm D call. CDR3 length equals 17 residues. CDR1 SGHTA and CDR2 FQGNSA come from the germline V gene. V was pared by 5 bases and J by 2 bases, with 18 bases between.

This clonotype was seen many times. The rearrangement joins TRBV2 to TRBJ2-7, with 7 nucleotides matching TRBD2. The CDR3 runs to 14 residues. Trimming removed 4 bases from V and 0 bases from J; junction bases left unmatched: 3. Germline V gives CDR1 SNHLY, CDR2 FYNNEI. CDR3 bases: TGTGCCAGCAGTGGAGGCGGGAGCTCCTACGAGCAGTACTTC. The encoded protein is CASSGGGSSYEQYF.

Turning to this clonotype: Being one base from a much bigger clone, this may be a read error. This sequence joins TRBV12-3 or TRBV12-4 and TRBJ1-6; no definite D call. CDR3 length: 17 amino acids. The chain's CDR3 is CTSSLEMVAAYNSPLHF. The CDR3 coding sequence is TGTACCAGCAGTTTAGAAATGGTGGCAGCGTATAATTCACCCCTCCACTTT.

This clonotype was picked up many times. The chain has TRBV28 and TRBJ2-5; 10 positions match TRBD2. The ends lost 5 bases at V and 5 bases at J; junction bases unmatched: 8. Germline CDR1 is MDHEN and CDR2 is SYDVKM. The CDR3 contains 15 residues. CDR3 sequence reads: CASSRSSGRWETQYF. The CDR3 DNA is TGTGCCAGCAGTCGCAGTAGCGGGAGGTGGGAGACCCAGTACTTC.

This clonotype was recorded at least ten times. The chain employs TRBV5-1 and TRBJ1-1, with a weak D call TRBD1 (6 bases). The germline V gene has CDR1 SGHRS and CDR2 YFSETQ. V was trimmed by 3 bases and J by 4 bases, leaving 13 bases between them. CDR3 size: 14 residues. The CDR3 DNA sequence: TGCGCCAGCAGCTGGGCTCGGGGGGCCACTGAAGCTTTCTTT. Amino acids: CASSWARGATEAFF.

This chain links TRBV20-1 with TRBJ2-1; 11 bases are shared with TRBD2. Germline CDR1 and CDR2: DFQATT and SNEGSKA (reference sequence). This CDR3 has 19 amino acids. V trimming: 6 bases; J trimming: 0 bases; junction bases outside the gene matches: 16. The CDR3 reads CSAVGLAVIQILSYNEQFF. The CDR3 bases are TGCAGTGCCGTGGGACTAGCGGTAATTCAAATCCTCTCCTACAATGAGCAGTTCTTC.

The rearrangement uses TRBV18 and TRBJ1-3; D is uncertain. This CDR3 is 15 amino acids long. Deletions cut 0 bases from V and 4 bases from J, with 10 bases between. CDR1 is KGHSH and CDR2 is LQKENI in the germline V gene. The CDR3 DNA sequence: TGTGCCAGCTCACCACCCTTTTCGGGAGGAAACACCATATATTTT. Amino acids: CASSPPFSGGNTIYF.

About this clonotype: This could be a read error, since a much larger clone is one nucleotide away. The chain couples TRBV21-1 to TRBJ2-3; whether TRBD1, the table's D call, matches the DNA was not checked. TRBV21-1 represents a pseudogene. The CDR3 consists of 16 residues. The CDR3 sequence: CANSKDSGAGTDTQYF. CDR3 DNA: TGTGCCAACAGCAAAGATTCCGGGGCGGGCACAGATACGCAGTATTTT.

The table lists this clonotype with many counts. The chain couples TRBV12-3 or TRBV12-4 to TRBJ2-7; no firm D call. The germline V and J ends were trimmed by 3 bases and 3 bases, with 12 bases remaining between them. The CDR3 is 14 residues long. The CDR3 loop reads CASSFGDQSYEQYF. The CDR3 nucleotides read TGTGCCAGCAGTTTTGGCGACCAGAGCTACGAGCAGTACTTC.

This clonotype was counted many times. V gene TRBV20-1 combines with J gene TRBJ2-3; 10 bases align to TRBD2. Looked up from germline, CDR1 is DFQATT and CDR2 is SNEGSKA (reference sequence). This CDR3 region has 15 residues. V lost 7 bases and J lost 6; bases outside the gene matches: 13. CDR3 DNA: TGCAGTGTTGGTGGTCCACTAGCGGGAATGGATACGCAGTATTTT. Amino acid sequence: CSVGGPLAGMDTQYF.

This clonotype has a count of ten or more. The rearrangement links TRBV27 to TRBJ1-5; D is undetermined. CDR3 length: 9 residues. Germline V CDR1 and CDR2: MNHEY, SMNVEV (reference sequence). V shed 8 bases and J shed 15 bases, with 11 bases lying between them. CDR3 nucleotides: TGTGCCAGCTATCAGGAGAGGCATTTT. Translating it yields CASYQERHF.

With regard to this clonotype: This may arise from a read error, as a much more abundant clone is one base away. V gene TRBV4-1 combines with J gene TRBJ1-2; 10 nucleotides align to TRBD1. With 3 bases clipped from V and 9 bases from J, the junction kept 10 bases outside the gene matches. This CDR3 contains 15 residues. Germline values: CDR1 MGHRA, CDR2 YSYEKL. CDR3 loop: CASSHFWTGGDRYTF. The CDR3 bases are TGCGCCAGCAGCCACTTCTGGACAGGGGGAGATCGCTACACCTTC.

Many counts were recorded for this clonotype. V usage is TRBV7-2 and J usage is TRBJ2-1; 7 bases map to TRBD2. This CDR3 has 15 amino acids. The trim removed 3 bases at V and 8 bases at J, leaving 10 bases unmatched. CDR1 and CDR2 (germline): SGHTA, FQGNSA. The CDR3: CASSFIASGRDEQFF. As DNA, the CDR3 is TGTGCCAGCAGCTTTATTGCTAGCGGAAGGGATGAGCAGTTCTTC.

This clonotype was counted ten times or more. V is TRBV28 and J is TRBJ2-1; D remains unclear. V lost 2 bases to trimming and J lost 2 bases, with 10 bases between them. The CDR3 consists of 15 residues. Germline V gene lookup returns CDR1 MDHEN and CDR2 SYDVKM. The CDR3 protein is CASSLRRQTYNEQFF. Written as DNA, the CDR3 is TGTGCCAGCAGTTTAAGGCGGCAAACCTACAATGAGCAGTTCTTC.

This sequence joins TRBV6-2 or TRBV6-3 and TRBJ1-1, with a weak D call TRBD1 (5 bases). Germline V gene lookup returns CDR1 MNHEY and CDR2 SVGEGT. This CDR3 region has 14 residues. V lost 7 bases, J lost 2 bases, and 14 bases lay in between. The CDR3 loop reads CASIAGTPNTEAFF. CDR3 coding DNA: TGTGCCAGCATTGCCGGGACGCCTAACACTGAAGCTTTCTTT.

This clonotype was counted only a few times. The chain joins TRBV29-1 to TRBJ2-7; weak D call: TRBD1 (6 bases). Trimming removed 4 bases from V and 5 bases from J, with 9 bases in between. From germline, CDR1 is SQVTM and CDR2 ANQGSEA. The CDR3 spans 11 residues. The CDR3 reads CSVVRGHEQYF. The CDR3 region has the DNA TGCAGCGTTGTCAGGGGCCACGAGCAGTACTTC.

This clonotype was recorded a few times. The chain couples TRBV13 to TRBJ1-1, with 7 nucleotides matching TRBD1. With V trimmed by 6 bases and J by 11 bases, 12 bases remained unmatched. Germline assignment: CDR1 PRHDT and CDR2 FYEKMQ (reference sequence). CDR3 length equals 13 residues. The CDR3 sequence is CASSSIRGQGAFF. CDR3 nucleotide sequence: TGTGCCAGCAGTTCCATAAGGGGGCAAGGGGCTTTCTTT.

The chain links TRBV4-1 to TRBJ2-7, with a weak D call TRBD2 (6 bases). Germline loops: CDR1 MGHRA, CDR2 YSYEKL. The CDR3 is made up of 15 amino acids. V was clipped by 1 base and J by 1 base, with 11 bases between them. CDR3 nucleotide sequence: TGCGCCAGCAGCCAAGCCCCGGGAGAGTCCTACGAGCAGTACTTC. It codes for CASSQAPGESYEQYF.

This clonotype showed up just a few times. The chain uses TRBV29-1 and TRBJ2-5, with a possible D match to TRBD2 (5 bases). V gave up 1 base and J gave up 5 bases, with 14 bases separating them. The CDR3 is 14 residues long. Germline loops: CDR1 SQVTM, CDR2 ANQGSEA. CDR3 sequence (DNA): TGCAGCGTTGAAGGTTTAGGACTGGGGGAGACCCAGTACTTC. Its protein is CSVEGLGLGETQYF.

This clonotype turned up a few times. The chain has TRBV4-3 and TRBJ2-2; D is perhaps TRBD1 (6 bases). Trimming removed 4 bases at V and 3 bases at J, with 18 bases between. Looked up from germline, CDR1 is LGHNA and CDR2 is YSLEER. The CDR3 is 17 residues long. The CDR3 sequence is CASSLKSAGDDTGELFF. Here the CDR3 DNA reads TGCGCCAGCAGCCTCAAGTCGGCAGGGGACGACACCGGGGAGCTGTTTTTT.

With regard to this clonotype: This may be a read error, as it is one base from a much larger clone. The V and J genes are TRBV24-1 and TRBJ2-2, with TRBD2 matching over 10 bases. This CDR3 is 16 amino acids long. The J segment lost 4 bases and the V segment lost 6 bases, leaving 7 bases of the junction unmatched. Germline V CDR1 and CDR2: KGHDR, SFDVKD. The CDR3 DNA follows: TGTGCCACCAGTTACCCAACTAGCGGGGCCACCGGGGAGCTGTTTTTT. It translates to CATSYPTSGATGELFF.

This clonotype was observed at least ten times. The rearrangement uses TRBV5-5 and TRBJ1-2; D unresolved. The length of the CDR3 is 15 residues. Per germline, CDR1 SGHKS and CDR2 YYEKEE (reference sequence). V dropped 1 base and J dropped 0 bases, with 10 bases sitting between them. The CDR3 protein is CASSLRDTTNYGYTF. In DNA, the CDR3 is TGTGCCAGCAGCTTGCGCGACACCACTAACTATGGCTACACCTTC.

This clonotype occurred many times. This chain uses TRBV30 with TRBJ2-1, with TRBD2 matching 11 bases. Germline V gives CDR1 GTSNPN, CDR2 SVGIG (reference sequence). The CDR3 has 17 residues. Trimming cost V 1 base and J 8 bases; bases outside gene matches: 13. CDR3 residues: CAWSGGSGRAELDEQFF. The CDR3 region has the DNA TGTGCCTGGAGTGGTGGTAGCGGGAGGGCCGAGTTAGATGAGCAGTTCTTC.

This clonotype was seen a few times. A much larger clone differs from this one at a single base, so this may be a read error. It is unclear where the CDR3 begins or ends on the DNA, so no DNA is shown, and the CDR3 is as TCRdb lists it. The chain uses TRBV28 and TRBJ1-5. In germline, CDR1 is MDHEN, CDR2 SYDVKM. The CDR3 contains 14 residues when both ends are counted. The CDR3 loop is CASSFLESNQPQHF.

This clonotype occurred many times. V is TRBV20-1 and J is TRBJ2-7; TRBD2 matches at 12 bases. In germline, CDR1 is DFQATT, CDR2 SNEGSKA (reference sequence). The CDR3 loop spans 16 amino acids. J was trimmed by 3 bases and V by 0 bases; bases with no gene match: 6. CDR3 amino acids: CSARDRLAGANYEQYF. The CDR3 DNA sequence: TGCAGTGCTAGAGATAGACTAGCGGGAGCAAACTACGAGCAGTACTTC.

Comments on this clonotype: A much larger clone differs from this one at a single base, so this may be a read error. This chain uses TRBV27 with TRBJ1-5; possibly TRBD1 for D (6 bases). The CDR3 length is 15 residues. Trimming took off 8 bases at V and 2 bases at J, with 16 bases between the two ends. Per the germline V gene, CDR1 is MNHEY and CDR2 is SMNVEV (reference sequence). The CDR3 spells CASDVGGKGNQPQHF. The CDR3 DNA reads as TGTGCCAGCGACGTAGGGGGTAAGGGCAATCAGCCCCAGCATTTT.

This clonotype was seen at least ten times. The chain links TRBV20-1 to TRBJ2-1, with 8 bases aligning to TRBD2. Trimming removed 0 bases from V and 3 bases from J; junction bases left unmatched: 7. This CDR3 has 16 amino acids. Germline CDR1 DFQATT, CDR2 SNEGSKA (reference sequence). The CDR3 DNA is TGCAGTGCTAGAGATCGGGTAGCGGGACACTACAATGAGCAGTTCTTC. It is translated as CSARDRVAGHYNEQFF.

There are a few counts of this clonotype. The rearrangement links TRBV10-3 to TRBJ1-4, with 8 bases that match TRBD1. The germline gives CDR1 ENHRY, CDR2 SYGVKD. Trimming removed 4 bases from V and 3 bases from J; junction bases left unmatched: 1. The CDR3 spans 14 residues. The CDR3 loop is CAISGTGPNEKLFF. For the CDR3, the DNA is TGTGCCATCAGTGGGACAGGGCCTAATGAAAAACTGTTTTTT.

This clonotype was recorded many times. The V gene is TRBV20-1, the J gene TRBJ2-1; TRBD2 aligns across 14 bases. V trimming: 6 bases; J trimming: 7 bases; junction bases outside the gene matches: 2. Germline V CDR1 and CDR2: DFQATT, SNEGSKA (reference sequence). This CDR3 has 13 residues. CDR3 sequence: CSAGLAGGNEQFF. The CDR3 DNA reads as TGCAGTGCCGGACTAGCGGGAGGTAATGAGCAGTTCTTC.